This TCR beta chain was captured by sequencing in a study of T cells expressing NK-cell markers. TCR beta cDNA was generated via 5'RACE template switching incorporating UMIs. TCRdb reworked the 5' RACE reads into one entry per CDR3 protein, no DNA. In all, the sample yields some 140,000 distinct CDR3 sequences. The specimen sequenced was blood T cells: a sorted CD56 or NKG2C T cell subset, CD4+ or CD8+ T cells, or bulk PBMC T cells (not recorded which). The TCR originated in a woman in her 50s in good health.

This CDR3 is CASSAPSGRRQETQYF. This chain connects TRBV9 to TRBJ2-5; TCRdb proposes TRBD2, but this gene call is untestable without DNA. In germline, CDR1 is SGDLS, CDR2 YYNGEE. The CDR3 is 16 amino acids.